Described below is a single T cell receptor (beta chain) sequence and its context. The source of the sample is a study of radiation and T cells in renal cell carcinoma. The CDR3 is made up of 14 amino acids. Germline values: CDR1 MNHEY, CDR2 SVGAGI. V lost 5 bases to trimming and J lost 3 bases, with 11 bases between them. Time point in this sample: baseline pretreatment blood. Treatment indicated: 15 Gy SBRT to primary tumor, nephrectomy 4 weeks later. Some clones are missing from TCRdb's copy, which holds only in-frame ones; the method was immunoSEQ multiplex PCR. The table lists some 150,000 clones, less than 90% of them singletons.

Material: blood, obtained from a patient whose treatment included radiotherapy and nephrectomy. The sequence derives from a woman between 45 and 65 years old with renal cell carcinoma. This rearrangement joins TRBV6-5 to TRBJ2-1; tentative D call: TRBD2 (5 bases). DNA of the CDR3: TGTGCCAGCAGTCCCAGCGGCAACTACAATGAGCAGTTCTTC. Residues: CASSPSGNYNEQFF.